This TCR beta chain was sequenced for a study of graft-versus-host responses after intestinal transplantation. Whole-study findings and limits: The study associated peak circulating GvH clone levels with early post-transplant HvG declines.

Only in-frame clones appear in the TCRdb table, and some are missing; sequencing was by immunoSEQ multiplex PCR. The table lists tens of thousands of clones, 91% of them singletons. V trimming: 3 bases; J trimming: 6 bases; junction bases outside the gene matches: 7. The germline gives CDR1 MDHEN, CDR2 SYDVKM. The CDR3 has 15 residues. Concerning this clone itself: What it binds is unknown. The same CDR3 can be traced to other DNA sequences in this sample.

This clonotype was sampled from a human patient who received an intestinal transplant, so some T cells may come from the graft donor. The rearrangement links TRBV28 to TRBJ2-3, with 9 bases fitting TRBD2. Sequencing used PBMCs, obtained around 120 days after intestinal transplantation. DNA for the CDR3: TGTGCCAGCAGTTTTAGCGGGAGAGGGACGGATACGCAGTATTTT. Residues: CASSFSGRGTDTQYF.